Sequencing of this TCR beta chain was carried out in a study of T cell changes during pregnancy in multiple sclerosis. Profiled with immunoSEQ multiplex PCR; TCRdb holds only in-frame clones, not every one. The sample consists of 50,000 or so clones, 80% to 95% of them appearing once. The ends lost 9 bases at V and 5 bases at J; junction bases unmatched: 13. The CDR3 is made up of 15 amino acids. The germline V gene encodes CDR1 MNHEY and CDR2 SMNVEV (reference sequence). The receptor's source is a female donor with multiple sclerosis, enrolled in a pregnancy study. V is TRBV27 and J is TRBJ2-3; 8 positions agree with TRBD2. This sample comprised CD4+ T cells from peripheral blood mononuclear cells, obtained in the second trimester of pregnancy. The CDR3 DNA sequence: TGTGCCAGACCTGGGGGGAGCGGGGGTAAAGATACGCAGTATTTT. Translation gives CARPGGSGGKDTQYF.